This T cell receptor (beta chain) was captured in a study of T cells in Graves' hyperthyroidism and ophthalmopathy. Study background: It was at initial diagnosis, before any treatment, that peripheral blood was collected.

The germline V and J ends were trimmed by 1 base and 5 bases, with 14 bases remaining between them. Germline CDR1 is SGHTA and CDR2 is FQGNSA. The CDR3 consists of 15 residues. The table lists this clonotype with a few counts. Antigen unknown. Points from the study as a whole: Stable hyperthyroidism was separated from ophthalmopathy by a model based on 13 V-J features.

Patients aged 18 to 65 had newly diagnosed hyperthyroidism lasting under 2 months. Regions amplified from RNA transcripts were the TCR beta CDR3 regions. Carried out on the TCR CDR3, a first-round RT-PCR used the HTBI primer set. A single record per CDR3 protein comes from TCRdb applying MiXCR to the multiplex PCR reads. Of under 250,000 distinct CDR3 sequences listed, around 16% are singletons. Sequences were obtained from blood. The TCR was taken from a woman aged 45-65 years with Graves' hyperthyroidism. This sequence joins TRBV7-2 and TRBJ1-2; D remains unclear. Here the CDR3 DNA reads TGTGCCAGCAGCTTAGTCGCACTCACGGCTTATGGCTACACCTTC. It yields the protein CASSLVALTAYGYTF.